This record covers a single T cell receptor beta chain. The CDR3 length is 17 residues. The germline gives CDR1 SGHRS, CDR2 YFSETQ. Trimming cost V 1 base and J 3 bases; bases outside gene matches: 12. The data were taken from a study of response to subunit inactivated influenza vaccine. MiXCR was run by TCRdb on the RT-PCR reads, yielding one entry per CDR3 protein. The top ten hold about a tenth of the sample, which has about 780,000 distinct CDR3 sequences, roughly 18% seen once. The V and J genes are TRBV5-1 and TRBJ2-7; 8 positions agree with TRBD2. This material consisted of PBMCs from blood, taken more than 4 days after vaccination. This TCR was sampled from a middle-aged man who received an inactivated influenza vaccine. The CDR3 DNA reads TGCGCCAGCAGCTTGCGGACTAGCCCCAATTTGCACTACGAGCAGTACTTC. Residues: CASSLRTSPNLHYEQYF.